This T cell receptor (beta chain) was obtained from a study of Graves' ophthalmopathy and Graves' hyperthyroidism. Amplified material comprised TCR beta CDR3 regions derived from RNA transcripts. First-round RT-PCR employed HTBI primers, with a second-round multiplex PCR after it. In TCRdb, the multiplex PCR reads were re-called with MiXCR into one record per CDR3 protein. This sample has 620,000 or so distinct CDR3 sequences, with about a fifth found just once. The table lists this clonotype with many counts. Antigen unknown. Study-wide points: Most thyroid-expanded clonotypes exceeding 0.001 frequency were also found in blood.

This receptor was taken from a woman aged 18 to 35 with stable Graves' hyperthyroidism. Some clones in this sample may be carry-over from other donors' samples. The sequencing input was peripheral blood.

This CDR3 reads CSARDFRQETQYF. The CDR3 DNA follows: TGCAGTGCTAGAGATTTCAGGCAAGAGACCCAGTACTTC. V gene TRBV20-1 combines with J gene TRBJ2-5; unclear D gene. CDR3 length equals 13 residues. Germline V gene sequence: CDR1 DFQATT, CDR2 SNEGSKA (reference sequence). Trimming took 0 bases from V and 2 from J, leaving 7 bases between them.